Below, 7 T cell receptor beta chains from the same sample are listed, as sequenced in a study of shared clonotypes between healthy human individuals. In the naive CD8 group, cells lacked CD45RO and were positively selected for CCR7, so terminally differentiated effector memory CD45RA+ cells were left out. Repertoires were generated with immunoSEQ multiplex PCR, while TCRdb's copy carries only in-frame clones and drops some. The sample lists under 2,000,000 clones, about 94% occurring once. The sequenced sample was naive CD8+ T cells sorted from blood. These receptors were obtained from a man younger than 35 in good health.

The chain uses TRBV15 and TRBJ2-7; TRBD1 agrees at 8 bases. The V and J ends lost 1 base and 5 bases, in that order; junction bases with no gene match: 7. Germline V gene data show CDR1 as LNHNV and CDR2 as YYDKDF (reference sequence). The CDR3 covers 15 residues. The CDR3 DNA reads TGTGCCACCAGCAGAGGCGTGCAGGGGGCTGACGAGCAGTACTTC. Translating gives CATSRGVQGADEQYF.

This chain links TRBV4-1 with TRBJ2-1; 8 bases align to TRBD2. The CDR3 extends over 17 amino acids. Trimming cost V 4 bases and J 3 bases; bases outside gene matches: 11. CDR1 and CDR2 (germline): MGHRA, YSYEKL. The CDR3 is CASSLATGGAGYNEQFF. The CDR3 bases are TGCGCCAGCAGCCTAGCTACCGGGGGGGCAGGCTACAATGAGCAGTTCTTC.

The chain uses TRBV19 and TRBJ2-7; D not certain. This CDR3 contains 13 residues. Germline V gene lookup returns CDR1 LNHDA and CDR2 SQIVND (reference sequence). With 3 bases removed from V and 3 bases from J, the gap between germline ends came to 9 bases. The CDR3 is CASSMGWNYEQYF. Written as DNA, the CDR3 is TGTGCCAGTAGTATGGGCTGGAACTACGAGCAGTACTTC.

The chain joins TRBV13 to TRBJ1-5; D gene uncertain. V shed 0 bases and J shed 0 bases, with 6 bases lying between them. The CDR3 contains 15 residues. The germline V gene encodes CDR1 PRHDT and CDR2 FYEKMQ (reference sequence). CDR3 sequence: CASSLGPSSNQPQHF. CDR3 bases: TGTGCCAGCAGCTTAGGCCCGAGTAGCAATCAGCCCCAGCATTTT.

The chain joins TRBV19 to TRBJ1-4; no clear D. In germline, CDR1 is LNHDA, CDR2 SQIVND (reference sequence). CDR3 size: 16 residues. The V gene lost 7 bases and the J gene lost 5 bases, with 20 bases spanning the gap. The CDR3, as DNA: TGTGCCAGTAAGGTTTTTACAGACGCAGCAAATGAAAAACTGTTTTTT. Its protein is CASKVFTDAANEKLFF.

J is TRBJ2-2 and V is TRBV4-1; D is undetermined. In germline, CDR1 is MGHRA, CDR2 YSYEKL. Trimming removed 0 bases at V and 8 bases at J, with 4 bases between. This CDR3 is 12 amino acids long. The DNA for the CDR3 is TGCGCCAGCAGCCAAGATTTTGGGGAGCTGTTTTTT. Translated, it gives CASSQDFGELFF.

The chain combines TRBV28 with TRBJ2-4; no firm D call. This CDR3 comprises 13 residues. CDR1 and CDR2 (germline): MDHEN, SYDVKM. V lost 6 bases and J 5 bases, leaving 11 bases between the germline ends. CDR3 sequence (DNA): TGTGCCAGCAGCCCCTTTAATGAAAACATTCAGTACTTC. Translating it yields CASSPFNENIQYF.